Listed below are T cell receptor beta chains from one sample, sequenced in a study of Ad26.COV2.S vaccination and SARS-CoV-2 variants. Data came from immunoSEQ multiplex PCR; TCRdb stores just in-frame clones and leaves some out. The sample carries about 350,000 clones, about 88% recorded once. The sequencing here drew on peripheral blood, taken in a trial of Ad26.COV2.S vaccine versus placebo. The receptors stem from a person aged 18-60 years who received the Ad26.COV2.S COVID-19 vaccine or a placebo. Each CDR3 is given without its conserved first and last residue. Only some rows state a clone size, as once, few, many or a class for expanded clones.

j_call,clone_size,v_call,cdr3_length,cdr3_aa
TRBJ2-7,NA,TRBV30,12,AWSEDRGSYEQY
TRBJ2-7,NA,TRBV6-1,9,ASSEYSEQY
TRBJ1-2,once,TRBV6-2/TRBV6-3,13,ASSYRGSPNYGYT
TRBJ1-6,NA,TRBV11-2,13,ASSTGQDYNSPLH
TRBJ1-1,NA,TRBV19,11,ASSIGRNTEAF
TRBJ2-1,NA,TRBV19,15,ASSIDRMGPMDNEQF
TRBJ2-5,NA,TRBV9,12,ASSVGAGKETQY
TRBJ1-6,once,TRBV27,15,ASSPNQGLGLNSPLH
TRBJ1-1,NA,TRBV19,12,ASSIGGPRTEAF
TRBJ2-3,NA,TRBV4-3,14,ASSQGTSGSADTQY
TRBJ2-7,once,TRBV7-2,13,ASSVGQGNSYEQY
TRBJ2-7,NA,TRBV5-1,12,ASSLRAQTYEQY
TRBJ1-4,NA,TRBV6-2/TRBV6-3,12,ASSYRVTNEKLF
TRBJ2-7,NA,TRBV27,13,ASSSGLKGAYEQY
TRBJ2-1,NA,TRBV18,12,ASSPGLANNEQF
TRBJ1-1,NA,TRBV7-2,12,ASRRGALNTEAF
TRBJ2-1,once,TRBV27,14,ASSFRTSNQYNEQF
TRBJ1-1,few,TRBV28,10,ASSRVNTEAF
TRBJ2-7,NA,TRBV10-2,11,ASQTSGRFEQY
TRBJ2-5,NA,TRBV7-2,15,ASSLTQDRPPGETQY
TRBJ2-1,NA,TRBV19,13,ASSIGRDAYNEQF
TRBJ2-7,NA,TRBV4-1,12,ASSPARGPYEQY
TRBJ2-3,few,TRBV5-6,14,ASSKTSGRISDTQY
TRBJ1-4,NA,TRBV5-1,11,ASSLGWQGGLF
TRBJ2-2,NA,TRBV12-3/TRBV12-4,11,ASTTGGTGELF
TRBJ2-7,NA,TRBV5-1,12,ASSLVTVGYEQY
TRBJ1-2,NA,TRBV19,12,ASSHPTGRYGYT
TRBJ1-2,NA,TRBV5-1,12,ASSPDSPNYGYT
TRBJ2-3,NA,TRBV9,12,ASSFYDLADTQY
TRBJ2-5,NA,TRBV28,13,ASRPGQGNRETQY
TRBJ1-1,NA,TRBV9,12,ASSVVAVTGEAF
TRBJ2-3,NA,TRBV4-3,14,ASSQDPGQGADTQY
TRBJ2-7,NA,TRBV7-8,13,ASSTTTLTGDEQY
TRBJ2-6,NA,TRBV7-8,14,ASSLDQGPGANVLT
TRBJ2-5,NA,TRBV30,14,AWSGQSGGAQETQY
TRBJ2-2,NA,TRBV15,12,ATSRDYDTGELF
TRBJ1-2,once,TRBV19,12,ASSKPGQEYGYT
TRBJ1-3,few,TRBV6-1,15,ASSEAPQGSSGNTIY
TRBJ1-1,NA,TRBV5-8,13,ASTEIGGLNTEAF
TRBJ2-1,NA,TRBV4-1,16,ASSQSGLAGSSYNEQF
TRBJ1-1,NA,TRBV5-1,17,ASSLGISVPARMNTEAF
TRBJ2-3,few,TRBV7-8,14,ASSPPPTGVTDTQY
TRBJ2-3,many,TRBV5-4,12,ASSPPGAPDTQY
TRBJ1-2,NA,TRBV9,13,ASSVAEGAGYGYT
TRBJ1-6,NA,TRBV6-2/TRBV6-3,13,ASSYYGQGNSPLH
TRBJ1-2,NA,TRBV12-3/TRBV12-4,11,ASSPRTGDGYT